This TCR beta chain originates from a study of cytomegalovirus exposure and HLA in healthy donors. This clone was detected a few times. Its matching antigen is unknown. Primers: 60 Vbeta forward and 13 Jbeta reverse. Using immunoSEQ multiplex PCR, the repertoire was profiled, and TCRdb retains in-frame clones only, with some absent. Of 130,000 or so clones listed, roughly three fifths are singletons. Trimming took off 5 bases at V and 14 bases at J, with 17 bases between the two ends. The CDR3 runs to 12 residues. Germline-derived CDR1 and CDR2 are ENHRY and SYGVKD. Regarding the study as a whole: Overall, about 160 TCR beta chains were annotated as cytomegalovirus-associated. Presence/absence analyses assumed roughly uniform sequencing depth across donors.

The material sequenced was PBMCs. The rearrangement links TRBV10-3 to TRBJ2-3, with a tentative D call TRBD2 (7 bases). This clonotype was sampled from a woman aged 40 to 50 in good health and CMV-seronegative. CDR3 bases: TGTGCCATCAGTCCCTGGGGGGGGCCGGGGTATTTT. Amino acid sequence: CAISPWGGPGYF.